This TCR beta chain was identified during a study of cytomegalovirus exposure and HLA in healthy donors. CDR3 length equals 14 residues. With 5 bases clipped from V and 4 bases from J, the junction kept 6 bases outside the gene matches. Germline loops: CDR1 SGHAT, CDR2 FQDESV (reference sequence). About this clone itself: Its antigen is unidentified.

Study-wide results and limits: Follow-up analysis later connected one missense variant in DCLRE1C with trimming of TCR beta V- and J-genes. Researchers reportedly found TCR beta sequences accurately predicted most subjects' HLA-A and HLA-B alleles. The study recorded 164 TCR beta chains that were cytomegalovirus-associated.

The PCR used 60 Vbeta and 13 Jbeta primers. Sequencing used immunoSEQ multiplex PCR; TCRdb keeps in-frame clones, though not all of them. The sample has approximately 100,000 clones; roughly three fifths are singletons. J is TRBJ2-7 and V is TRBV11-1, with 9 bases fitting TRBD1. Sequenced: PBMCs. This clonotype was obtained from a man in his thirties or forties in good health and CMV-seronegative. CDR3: CASSLWTGEYEQYF. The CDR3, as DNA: TGTGCCAGCAGCCTCTGGACAGGGGAATACGAGCAGTACTTC.